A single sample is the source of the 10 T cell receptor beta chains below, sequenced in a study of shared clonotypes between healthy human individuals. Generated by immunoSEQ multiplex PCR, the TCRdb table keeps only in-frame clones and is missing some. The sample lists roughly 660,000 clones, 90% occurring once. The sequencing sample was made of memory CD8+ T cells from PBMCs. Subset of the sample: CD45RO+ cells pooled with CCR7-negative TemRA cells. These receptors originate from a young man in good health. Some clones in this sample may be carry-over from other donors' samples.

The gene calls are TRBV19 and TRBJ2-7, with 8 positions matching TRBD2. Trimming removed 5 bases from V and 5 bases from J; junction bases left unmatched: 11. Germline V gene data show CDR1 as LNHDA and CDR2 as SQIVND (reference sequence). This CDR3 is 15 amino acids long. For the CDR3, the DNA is TGTGCCAGTAGTCCCCGGGGGGGGGCGCCGGACGAGCAGTACTTC. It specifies CASSPRGGAPDEQYF.

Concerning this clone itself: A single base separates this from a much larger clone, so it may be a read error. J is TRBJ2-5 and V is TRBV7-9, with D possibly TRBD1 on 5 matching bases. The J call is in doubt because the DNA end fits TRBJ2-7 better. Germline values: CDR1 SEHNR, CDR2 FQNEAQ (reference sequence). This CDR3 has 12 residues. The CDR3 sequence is CASSLGAYEQYF. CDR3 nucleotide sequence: TGTGCCAGCAGCCTAGGGGCCTACGAGCAGTACTTC.

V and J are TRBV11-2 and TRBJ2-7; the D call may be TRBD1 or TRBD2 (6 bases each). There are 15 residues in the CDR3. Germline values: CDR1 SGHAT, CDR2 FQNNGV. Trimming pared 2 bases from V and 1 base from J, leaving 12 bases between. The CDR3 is CASSLLIGGSYEQYF. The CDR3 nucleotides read TGTGCCAGCAGCTTATTGATAGGGGGGTCCTACGAGCAGTACTTC.

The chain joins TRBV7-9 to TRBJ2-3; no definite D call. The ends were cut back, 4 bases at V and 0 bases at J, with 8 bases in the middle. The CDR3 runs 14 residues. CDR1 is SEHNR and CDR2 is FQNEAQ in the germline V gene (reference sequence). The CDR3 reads CASSSDPSTDTQYF. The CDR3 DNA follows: TGTGCCAGCAGCTCAGACCCTAGCACAGATACGCAGTATTTT. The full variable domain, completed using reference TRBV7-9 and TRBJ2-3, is DTGVSQNPRHKITKRGQNVTFRCDPISEHNRLYWYRQTLGQGPEFLTYFQNEAQLEKSRLLSDRFSAERPKGSFSTLEIQRTEQGDSAMYLCASSSDPSTDTQYFGPGTRLTVL.

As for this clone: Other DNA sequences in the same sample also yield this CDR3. This chain's CDR3 is CASSADTQYF. CDR3 in DNA: TGTGCCAGCAGTGCTGATACGCAGTATTTT. This chain joins TRBV25-1 and TRBJ2-3; D gene ambiguous. The CDR3 is made up of 10 amino acids. CDR1 and CDR2 (germline): MGHDK, SYGVNS. V dropped 4 bases and J dropped 6 bases, with 2 bases sitting between them.

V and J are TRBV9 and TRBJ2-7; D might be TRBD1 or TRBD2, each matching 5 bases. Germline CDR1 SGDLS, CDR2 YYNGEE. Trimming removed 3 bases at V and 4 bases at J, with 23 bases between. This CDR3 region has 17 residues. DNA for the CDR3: TGTGCCAGCAGCGCCCAATCCGGGACGGAGGCATATTACGAGCAGTACTTC. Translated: CASSAQSGTEAYYEQYF.

CDR3 sequence: CASSAPGTGDEQYF. The CDR3 nucleotides read TGTGCCAGCAGTGCCCCCGGGACAGGGGACGAGCAGTACTTC. The chain recombines TRBV28 with TRBJ2-7; 10 bases line up with TRBD1. From germline, CDR1 is MDHEN and CDR2 SYDVKM. With 5 bases clipped from V and 5 bases from J, the junction kept 6 bases outside the gene matches. The CDR3 contains 14 residues.

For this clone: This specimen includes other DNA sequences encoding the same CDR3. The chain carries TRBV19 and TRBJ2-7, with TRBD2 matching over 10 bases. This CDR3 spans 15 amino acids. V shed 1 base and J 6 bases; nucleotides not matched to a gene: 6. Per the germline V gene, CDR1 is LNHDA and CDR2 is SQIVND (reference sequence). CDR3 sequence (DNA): TGTGCCAGTAGTATAGGAGCGGGAGGGCCGGGCGAGCAGTACTTC. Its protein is CASSIGAGGPGEQYF.

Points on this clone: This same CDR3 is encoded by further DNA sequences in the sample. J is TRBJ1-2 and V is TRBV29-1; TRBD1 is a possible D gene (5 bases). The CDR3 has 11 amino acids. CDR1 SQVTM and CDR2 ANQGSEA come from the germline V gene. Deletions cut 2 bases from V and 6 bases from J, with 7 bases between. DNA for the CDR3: TGCAGCGTTGAACCAGGGAATGGCTACACCTTC. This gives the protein CSVEPGNGYTF. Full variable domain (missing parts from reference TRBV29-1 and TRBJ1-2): SAVISQKPSRDICQRGTSLTIQCQVDSQVTMMFWYRQQPGQSLTLIATANQGSEATYESGFVIDKFPISRPNLTFSTLTVSNMSPEDSSIYLCSVEPGNGYTFGSGTRLTVV.

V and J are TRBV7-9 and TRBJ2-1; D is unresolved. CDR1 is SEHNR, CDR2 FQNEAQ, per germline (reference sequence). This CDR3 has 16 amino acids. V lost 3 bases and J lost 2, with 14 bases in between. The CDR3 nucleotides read TGTGCCAGCAGCTTCGAAGCTACCGTGCCCTACAATGAGCAGTTCTTC. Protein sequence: CASSFEATVPYNEQFF.